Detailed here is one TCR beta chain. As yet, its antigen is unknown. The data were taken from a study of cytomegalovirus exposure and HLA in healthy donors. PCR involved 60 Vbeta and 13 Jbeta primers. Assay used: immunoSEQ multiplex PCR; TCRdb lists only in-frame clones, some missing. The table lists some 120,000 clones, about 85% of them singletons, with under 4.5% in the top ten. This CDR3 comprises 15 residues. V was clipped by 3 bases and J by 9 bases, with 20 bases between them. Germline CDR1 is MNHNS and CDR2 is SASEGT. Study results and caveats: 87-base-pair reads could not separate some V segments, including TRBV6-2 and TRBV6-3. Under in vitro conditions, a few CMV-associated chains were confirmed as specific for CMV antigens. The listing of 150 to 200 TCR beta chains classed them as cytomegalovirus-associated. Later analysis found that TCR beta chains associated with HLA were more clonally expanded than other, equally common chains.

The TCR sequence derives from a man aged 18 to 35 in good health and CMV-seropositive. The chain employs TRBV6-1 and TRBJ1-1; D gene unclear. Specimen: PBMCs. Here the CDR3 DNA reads TGTGCCAGCAGTGAGCCGACTGTTTCCCGTTCAAAAGCTTTCTTT. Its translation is CASSEPTVSRSKAFF.